Listed below are T cell receptor beta chains from one sample, sequenced in a study of cytomegalovirus exposure and HLA in healthy donors. The protocol was immunoSEQ multiplex PCR, while the TCRdb copy is restricted to in-frame clones and leaves out a portion. The sample includes about 40,000 clones. Sequencing was carried out using PBMCs. The receptors here all came from a woman aged 25 to 45 in good health and CMV-seronegative. Both conserved end residues are part of each CDR3. Fields, in order: J gene, D gene, V gene, clone size, CDR3 DNA, CDR3 protein. The D gene is left open where the match is weak. Rows may omit the clone size; those that give it use once, few, many or a size class.

>TRBJ2-2|.|TRBV11-2|.
TGTGCCAGCAGCTTAGTGTTGGCTAGCGTCACCGGGGAGCTGTTTTTT
CASSLVLASVTGELFF
>TRBJ2-7|TRBD2|TRBV4-1|.
TGCGCCAGCAGCCAAGTAGCGGGGGTCTCCTACGAGCAGTACTTC
CASSQVAGVSYEQYF
>TRBJ1-2|.|TRBV6-1|.
TGTGCCAGCAGTGAGTCTGGCAGACAGGATGGCTACACCTTC
CASSESGRQDGYTF
>TRBJ1-2|TRBD1|TRBV11-2|.
TGTGCCAGCAGCCCGGGACAGGGGAACTATGGCTACACCTTC
CASSPGQGNYGYTF
>TRBJ2-7|TRBD2|TRBV9|.
TGTGCCAGCAGCGTAGCTGCAGCGGGAGAGCAGTACTTC
CASSVAAAGEQYF
>TRBJ1-5|TRBD1|TRBV6-1|.
TGTGCCAGCAGGGGACAGGGGGCGCCTTTTCAGCCCCAGCATTTT
CASRGQGAPFQPQHF
>TRBJ1-4|TRBD1|TRBV27|.
TGTGCCAGCAGTGACACGACAGGGGGGGGTGAAAAACTGTTTTTT
CASSDTTGGGEKLFF
>TRBJ2-2|TRBD2|TRBV30|.
TGTGCCTCCGACCACGGGACTAGCGGGAGGGCCGGGGAGCTGTTTTTT
CASDHGTSGRAGELFF
>TRBJ2-2|.|TRBV2|.
TGTGCCAGCAGCCCACAGGGAGTCACCGGGGAGCTGTTTTTT
CASSPQGVTGELFF
>TRBJ2-7|.|TRBV6-5|.
TGTGCCAGCAGTTACGAAAGGGGGGGCTACGAGCAGTACTTC
CASSYERGGYEQYF
>TRBJ1-1|TRBD1|TRBV27|.
TGTGCCAGCAGTTTTGGGCGGACAGGGTTTAAAACTGAAGCTTTCTTT
CASSFGRTGFKTEAFF
>TRBJ1-1|.|TRBV6-6|.
TGTGCCAGCAAGGGCCGGGGAGCGAACACTGAAGCTTTCTTT
CASKGRGANTEAFF
>TRBJ2-7|TRBD1|TRBV7-8|.
TGTGCCAGCAGCACCCGGGACAGTGTCTACGAGCAGTACTTC
CASSTRDSVYEQYF
>TRBJ2-3|.|TRBV6-1|medium-sized
TGTGCCAGCAGTGAAGGAGGGGGTGGGCCCACAGATACGCAGTATTTT
CASSEGGGGPTDTQYF
>TRBJ2-2|.|TRBV6-1|.
TGTGCCAGCAGAGAAGGAGGCACCGGGGAGCTGTTTTTT
CASREGGTGELFF
>TRBJ1-2|.|TRBV19|.
TGTGCCAGTAGTATTCCCCAGCAGAGGTATGGCTACACCTTC
CASSIPQQRYGYTF
>TRBJ2-7|.|TRBV7-2|.
TGTGCCAGCAGCTTCCGGCTAGAAAACTACGAGCAGTACTTC
CASSFRLENYEQYF
>TRBJ1-2|.|TRBV18|.
TGTGCCAGCTCAGGCGGAACGGGGGGCACCTATGGCTACACCTTC
CASSGGTGGTYGYTF